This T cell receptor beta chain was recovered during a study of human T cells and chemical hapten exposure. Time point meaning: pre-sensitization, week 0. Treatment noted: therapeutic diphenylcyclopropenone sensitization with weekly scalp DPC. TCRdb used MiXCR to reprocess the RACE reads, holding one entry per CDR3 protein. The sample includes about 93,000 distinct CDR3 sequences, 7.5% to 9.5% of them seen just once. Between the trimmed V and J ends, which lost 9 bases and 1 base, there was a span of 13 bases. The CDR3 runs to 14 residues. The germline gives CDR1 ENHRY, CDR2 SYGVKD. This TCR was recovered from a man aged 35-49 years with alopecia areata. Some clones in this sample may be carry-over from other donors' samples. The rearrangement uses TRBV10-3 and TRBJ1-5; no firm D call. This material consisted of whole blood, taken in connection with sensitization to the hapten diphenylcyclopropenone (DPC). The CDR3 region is CAISDAASNQPQHF. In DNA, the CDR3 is TGTGCCATTTCGGATGCAGCAAGCAATCAGCCCCAGCATTTT.